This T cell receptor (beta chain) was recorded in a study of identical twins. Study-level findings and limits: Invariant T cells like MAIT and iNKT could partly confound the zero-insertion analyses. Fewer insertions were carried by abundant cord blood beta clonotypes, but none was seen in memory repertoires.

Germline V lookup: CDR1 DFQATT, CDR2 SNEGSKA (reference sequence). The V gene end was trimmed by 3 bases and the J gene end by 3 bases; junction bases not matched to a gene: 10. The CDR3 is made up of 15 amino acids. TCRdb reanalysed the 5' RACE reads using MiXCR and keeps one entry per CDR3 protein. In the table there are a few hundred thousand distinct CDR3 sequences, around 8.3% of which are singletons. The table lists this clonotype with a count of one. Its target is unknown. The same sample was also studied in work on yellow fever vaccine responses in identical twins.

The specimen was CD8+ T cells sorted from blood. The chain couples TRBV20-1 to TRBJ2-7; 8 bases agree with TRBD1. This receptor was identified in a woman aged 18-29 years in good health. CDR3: CSASPGGLYYYEQYF. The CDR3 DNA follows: TGCAGTGCTAGCCCAGGGGGCCTTTACTACTACGAGCAGTACTTC.